The following is a TCR beta chain sequence with its context. The germline V gene encodes CDR1 MNHEY and CDR2 SVGAGI. This CDR3 spans 15 amino acids. J lost 1 base, V lost 2 bases, and 4 bases had no gene match. Original analysis: Nucleated cell number was recorded as an estimate derived from reference gene primer amplification. Profiling relied on immunoSEQ multiplex PCR, and the TCRdb table lists in-frame clones only, not all of them. From that table come the V and J calls and clone size; the DNA was used to work out D and trimming. In the table there are 100,000 to 120,000 clones, roughly 80% of which are singletons. The sample originates from a study of blood T cell repertoires in COVID-19. The wider study: From the United States, Italy and Spain came samples of acute and convalescent COVID-19. T cells, B-cell-depleted T cells, or PBMCs supplied cDNA or gDNA.

The sample was peripheral blood. V gene TRBV6-5 combines with J gene TRBJ1-1; TRBD1 aligns across 7 bases. This clonotype was sampled from a middle-aged man with acute or convalescent COVID-19. The CDR3 sequence: CASSYPGTENTEAFF. The DNA of the CDR3 is TGTGCCAGCAGTTACCCCGGGACAGAGAACACTGAAGCTTTCTTT.